This TCR beta chain was profiled in a study of cytomegalovirus exposure and HLA in healthy donors. V lost 0 bases, J lost 5 bases, and 4 bases stayed unmatched. Looked up from germline, CDR1 is LGHNA and CDR2 is YNFKEQ. The CDR3 contains 15 residues. The study's findings and limits: In vitro testing confirmed a few CMV-associated chains as specific for CMV antigens. A later analysis showed TCR association rates differing by HLA locus, peaking at DRB1 and lowest at HLA-C.

The PCR ran on 60 Vbeta and 13 Jbeta primers. Sequenced by immunoSEQ multiplex PCR; TCRdb stores in-frame clones only, minus some. The sample includes 65,000 to 75,000 clones, around 63% of them seen just once. Of note for this clone: Its antigen is not known.

The chain recombines TRBV4-2 with TRBJ1-5; TRBD1 matches at 7 bases. The sequence was collected from a woman in her thirties in good health and CMV-seronegative. Source material: PBMCs. In DNA, the CDR3 is TGTGCCAGCAGCCAAGATGAGGGGGCTCATCAGCCCCAGCATTTT. Residues: CASSQDEGAHQPQHF.